The text below deals with one TCR beta chain. Its matching antigen is unknown. This sample was included in a study of shared clonotypes between healthy human individuals. Findings of the study overall: With a handful of donors compared, about 5.2% of naive CD4 clonotypes were shared. The small donor group covered limited genetic and exposure diversity. Naive subsets tended to show greater estimated richness than memory subsets.

Some clones are missing from TCRdb's copy, which holds only in-frame ones; the method was immunoSEQ multiplex PCR. The repertoire includes roughly 2.6 million clones, 85% to 95% of them detected once, and about 0.13% sits in the top ten. Unmatched junction bases numbered 8, after V lost 6 bases and J lost 5 bases. This CDR3 contains 15 residues. Germline CDR1 MNHEY, CDR2 SVGAGI. V is TRBV6-5 and J is TRBJ2-3, with 10 positions matching TRBD2. The sample was naive CD4+ T cells sorted from blood. Subset denoted: CD45RA+ positively selected. The sequence came from a man younger than 35 in good health. The CDR3 DNA follows: TGTGCCAGCAGATTAGCGGGAGGCCAGGAAGATACGCAGTATTTT. Its protein product is CASRLAGGQEDTQYF.